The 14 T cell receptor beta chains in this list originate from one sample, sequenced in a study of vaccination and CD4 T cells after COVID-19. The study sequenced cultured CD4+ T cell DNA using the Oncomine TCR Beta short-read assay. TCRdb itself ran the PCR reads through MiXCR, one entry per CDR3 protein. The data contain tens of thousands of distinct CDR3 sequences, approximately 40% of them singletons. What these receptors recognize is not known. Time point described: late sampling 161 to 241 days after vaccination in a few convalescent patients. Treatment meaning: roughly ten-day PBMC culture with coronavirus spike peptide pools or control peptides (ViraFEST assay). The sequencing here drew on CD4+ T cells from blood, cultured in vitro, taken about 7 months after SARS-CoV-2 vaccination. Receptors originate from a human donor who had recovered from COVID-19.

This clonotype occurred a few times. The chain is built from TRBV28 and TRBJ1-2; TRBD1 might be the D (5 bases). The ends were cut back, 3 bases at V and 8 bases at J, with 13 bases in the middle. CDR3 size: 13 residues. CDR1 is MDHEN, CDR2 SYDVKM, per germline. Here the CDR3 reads CASSLGQGSGYTF. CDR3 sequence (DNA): TGTGCCAGCAGTTTGGGCCAGGGAAGCGGCTACACCTTC.

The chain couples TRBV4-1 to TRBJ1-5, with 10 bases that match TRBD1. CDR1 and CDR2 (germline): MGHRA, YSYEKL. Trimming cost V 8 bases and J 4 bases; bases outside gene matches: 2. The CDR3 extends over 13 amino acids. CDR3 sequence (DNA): TGCGCCAGCGGGGGACAGGGGAATCAGCCCCAGCATTTT. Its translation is CASGGQGNQPQHF.

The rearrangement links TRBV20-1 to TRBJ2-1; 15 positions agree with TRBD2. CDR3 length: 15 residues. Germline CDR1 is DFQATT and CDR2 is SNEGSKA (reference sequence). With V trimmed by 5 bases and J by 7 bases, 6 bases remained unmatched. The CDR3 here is CSAPGLAGGGNEQFF. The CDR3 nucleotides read TGCAGTGCTCCCGGACTAGCGGGAGGGGGTAATGAGCAGTTCTTC.

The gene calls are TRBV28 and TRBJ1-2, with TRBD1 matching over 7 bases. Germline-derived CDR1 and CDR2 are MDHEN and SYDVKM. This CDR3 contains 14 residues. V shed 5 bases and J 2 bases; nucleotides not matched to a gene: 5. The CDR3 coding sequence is TGTGCCAGCAGTATCTGGACAGGAAACTATGGCTACACCTTC. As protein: CASSIWTGNYGYTF.

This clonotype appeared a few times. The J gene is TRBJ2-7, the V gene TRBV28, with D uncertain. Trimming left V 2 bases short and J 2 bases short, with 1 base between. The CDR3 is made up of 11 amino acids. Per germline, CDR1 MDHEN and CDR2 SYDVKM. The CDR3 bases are TGTGCCAGCAGTTTAGCCTACGAGCAGTACTTC. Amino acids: CASSLAYEQYF.

The CDR3 reads CASRGAGRETQYF. The DNA of the CDR3 is TGTGCCAGCAGAGGAGCGGGAAGAGAGACCCAGTACTTC. This chain joins TRBV2 and TRBJ2-5; 7 nucleotides line up with TRBD2. The germline V gene has CDR1 SNHLY and CDR2 FYNNEI. The CDR3 totals 13 residues. Losses at the gene ends were 6 bases for V and 4 bases for J; bases not matched to a gene: 5.

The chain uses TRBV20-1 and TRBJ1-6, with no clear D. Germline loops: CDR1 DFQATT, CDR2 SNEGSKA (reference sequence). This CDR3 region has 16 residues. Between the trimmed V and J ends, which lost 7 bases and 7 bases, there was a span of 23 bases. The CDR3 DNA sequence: TGCAGTGTCCTGGTGGTCAGGCGCAGAAACAATTCACCCCTCCACTTT. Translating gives CSVLVVRRRNNSPLHF.

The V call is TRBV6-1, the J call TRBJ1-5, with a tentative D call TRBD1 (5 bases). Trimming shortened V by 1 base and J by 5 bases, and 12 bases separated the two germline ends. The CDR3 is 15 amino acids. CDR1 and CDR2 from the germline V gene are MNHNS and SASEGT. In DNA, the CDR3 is TGTGCCAGCAGTGAAGTGGGGGTCACTGATCAGCCCCAGCATTTT. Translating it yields CASSEVGVTDQPQHF.

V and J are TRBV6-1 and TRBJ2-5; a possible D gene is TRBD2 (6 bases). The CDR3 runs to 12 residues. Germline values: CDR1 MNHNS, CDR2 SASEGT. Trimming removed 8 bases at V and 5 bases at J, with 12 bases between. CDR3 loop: CASWDSSETQYF. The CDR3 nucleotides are TGTGCCAGCTGGGACTCTTCGGAGACCCAGTACTTC.

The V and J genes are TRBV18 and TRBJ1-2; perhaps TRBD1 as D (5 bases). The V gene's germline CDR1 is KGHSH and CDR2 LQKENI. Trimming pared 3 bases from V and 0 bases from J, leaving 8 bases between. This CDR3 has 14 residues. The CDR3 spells CASSPGTSNYGYTF. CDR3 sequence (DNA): TGTGCCAGCTCACCCGGGACTTCTAACTATGGCTACACCTTC. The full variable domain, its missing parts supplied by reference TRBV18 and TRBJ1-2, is NAGVMQNPRHLVRRRGQEARLRCSPMKGHSHVYWYRQLPEEGLKFMVYLQKENIIDESGMPKERFSAEFPKEGPSILRIQQVVRGDSAAYFCASSPGTSNYGYTFGSGTRLTVV.

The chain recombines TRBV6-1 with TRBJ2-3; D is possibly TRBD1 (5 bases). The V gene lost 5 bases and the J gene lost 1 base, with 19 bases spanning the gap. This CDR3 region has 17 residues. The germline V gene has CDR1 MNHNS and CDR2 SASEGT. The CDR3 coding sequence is TGTGCCAGCAGTATACCAAAGGGGCTCCCTGGCACAGATACGCAGTATTTT. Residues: CASSIPKGLPGTDTQYF.

The CDR3 sequence is CAWAGTGHPRGYGYTF. In DNA, the CDR3 is TGTGCCTGGGCCGGGACAGGGCACCCCCGGGGATATGGCTACACCTTC. The chain recombines TRBV30 with TRBJ1-2; 9 nucleotides agree with TRBD1. The ends lost 5 bases at V and 5 bases at J; junction bases unmatched: 15. CDR1 is GTSNPN and CDR2 is SVGIG in the germline V gene (reference sequence). This CDR3 is 16 amino acids long.

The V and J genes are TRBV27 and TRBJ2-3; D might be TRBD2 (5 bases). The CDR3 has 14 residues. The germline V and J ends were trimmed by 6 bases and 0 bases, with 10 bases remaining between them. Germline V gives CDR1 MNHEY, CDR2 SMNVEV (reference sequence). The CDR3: CASRVDWSTDTQYF. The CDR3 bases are TGTGCCAGCAGAGTGGACTGGAGCACAGATACGCAGTATTTT.

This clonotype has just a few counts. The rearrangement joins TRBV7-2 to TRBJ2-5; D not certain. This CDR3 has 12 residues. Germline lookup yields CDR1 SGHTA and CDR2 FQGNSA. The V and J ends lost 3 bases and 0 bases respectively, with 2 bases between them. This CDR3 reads CASSLYQETQYF. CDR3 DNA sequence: TGTGCCAGCAGCTTGTACCAAGAGACCCAGTACTTC.